The source of this TCR beta chain is a study of molecular identifiers for immune sequencing clone quantification. General study findings and limits: Researchers reportedly could pick up spiked Jurkat TCR RNA from one cell mixed into more than 800,000 naive cells.

V lost 3 bases, J lost 4 bases, and 10 bases lay in between. The CDR3 covers 14 residues. Libraries for naive CD8 T cells, which were made from roughly 18,000 to 920,000 sorted cells, drew on 10%, 30% or 50% of the RNA. The table lists this clonotype with many counts. Its antigen is unknown. MiXCR, applied by TCRdb to the PCR reads, yields one record per CDR3 protein. The table records over 550,000 distinct CDR3 sequences, over 25% of them present only once. The sequence derives from a human donor in good health. Some libraries in this study had Jurkat cell RNA spiked in. The sequencing input was naive CD8+ T cells from blood, with Jurkat cell RNA spiked in. Subset of the sample: FACS-sorted CD8+CD4-CCR7+CD45RA+ naive T cells. The rearrangement links TRBV12-3 or TRBV12-4 to TRBJ2-4, with D perhaps TRBD2 (5 bases). CDR3 sequence (DNA): TGTGCCAGCAGTTTTGGAGGAGGTAAAAACATTCAGTACTTC. Translated: CASSFGGGKNIQYF.